This passage covers 26 T cell receptor beta chains from one sample sequenced in a study of T cell repertoires in cytomegalovirus infection. MiXCR was run by TCRdb on the reads, yielding one entry per CDR3 protein. The sample holds hundreds of thousands of distinct CDR3 sequences, 30% to 40% seen once. Antigen specificity for these receptors is unknown. This material consisted of cultured PBMCs, taken from culture after CMV antigen stimulation. Receptors were obtained from a human donor in good health (CMV status not recorded). Some clones in this sample may be carry-over from other donors' samples.

J is TRBJ1-6 and V is TRBV6-2 or TRBV6-3, with 9 nucleotides matching TRBD1. V gave up 6 bases and J gave up 9 bases; unmatched junction bases: 9. Germline V gene sequence: CDR1 MNHEY, CDR2 SVGEGT. CDR3 size: 15 residues. The CDR3 loop reads CASSNRDRALSPLHF. CDR3 sequence (DNA): TGTGCCAGCAGCAACCGGGACAGGGCTCTTTCACCCCTCCACTTT.

The chain combines TRBV6-5 with TRBJ1-5; no definite D call. Between the trimmed V and J ends, which lost 6 bases and 2 bases, there was a span of 8 bases. In germline, CDR1 is MNHEY, CDR2 SVGAGI. The CDR3 extends over 13 amino acids. The CDR3 DNA is TGTGCCAGCAGCCGAAACCGCAATCAGCCCCAGCATTTT. Translated: CASSRNRNQPQHF.

The V and J genes are TRBV6-2 or TRBV6-3 and TRBJ2-1, with a possible D match to TRBD2 (5 bases). V was clipped by 7 bases and J by 10 bases, with 26 bases between them. The CDR3 contains 16 residues. In germline, CDR1 is MNHEY, CDR2 SVGEGT. CDR3 residues: CASIPEVGSPPGEQFF. The CDR3 DNA follows: TGTGCCAGCATCCCGGAGGTGGGTTCACCACCGGGGGAGCAGTTCTTC.

The chain joins TRBV4-1 to TRBJ1-1, with TRBD1 matching over 12 bases. CDR3 length: 16 amino acids. J gave up 9 bases and V 5 bases, and 13 bases lay outside the gene matches. From germline, CDR1 is MGHRA and CDR2 YSYEKL. CDR3 loop: CASSDRDRGRQTKAFF. The CDR3 coding sequence is TGCGCCAGCAGCGACCGGGACAGGGGGCGCCAGACTAAAGCTTTCTTT.

This clonotype occurred many times. The genes are TRBV7-2 and TRBJ2-5, with TRBD2 identical over 8 bases. CDR3 length equals 16 residues. Germline V gene sequence: CDR1 SGHTA, CDR2 FQGNSA. Germline trimming cut 0 bases from V and 1 base from J; bases unmatched to any gene: 4. For the CDR3, the DNA is TGTGCCAGCAGCTTAGCTGCCAGCGGGGGCCAAGAGACCCAGTACTTC. Translated: CASSLAASGGQETQYF.

The V and J genes are TRBV10-3 and TRBJ2-6; 11 nucleotides line up with TRBD1. The V gene end was trimmed by 8 bases and the J gene end by 0 bases; junction bases not matched to a gene: 6. This CDR3 is 17 amino acids long. CDR1 is ENHRY, CDR2 SYGVKD, per germline. CDR3 sequence (DNA): TGTGCCATCCTCCAAGGGACAGGGGGCTCTGGGGCCAACGTCCTGACTTTC. Translation: CAILQGTGGSGANVLTF.

The chain couples TRBV19 to TRBJ1-6; D remains ambiguous. Germline loops: CDR1 LNHDA, CDR2 SQIVND (reference sequence). The CDR3 is made up of 15 amino acids. Trimming took off 6 bases at V and 8 bases at J, with 17 bases between the two ends. For the CDR3, the DNA is TGTGCCAGTAGCCCGTCCCCCCTGACGCATTCACCCCTCCACTTT. This translates into CASSPSPLTHSPLHF.

This chain links TRBV5-3 with TRBJ1-1, with 9 bases matching TRBD1. Being an ORF, TRBV5-3 has a function that is uncertain. The CDR3 loop spans 15 amino acids. Unmatched junction bases numbered 12, after V lost 8 bases and J lost 4 bases. The CDR3, as DNA: TGTGCCAGCAGCGGAAAACAGGGGGCGGGCACTGAAGCTTTCTTT. Translated: CASSGKQGAGTEAFF.

The chain recombines TRBV20-1 with TRBJ2-7; 7 positions match TRBD2. Germline CDR1 and CDR2: DFQATT and SNEGSKA (reference sequence). The CDR3 consists of 15 residues. With V trimmed by 2 bases and J by 0 bases, 7 bases remained unmatched. CDR3 amino acids: CSARREGLSSYEQYF. The DNA for the CDR3 is TGCAGTGCTAGAAGGGAGGGGCTAAGCTCCTACGAGCAGTACTTC.

The J gene is TRBJ2-2, the V gene TRBV6-5, with TRBD1 identical over 8 bases. J lost 3 bases, V lost 4 bases, and 7 bases had no gene match. This CDR3 spans 16 amino acids. CDR1 is MNHEY, CDR2 SVGAGI, per germline. CDR3 protein: CASSSGGAADTGELFF. As DNA, the CDR3 is TGTGCCAGCAGTTCAGGGGGCGCGGCGGACACCGGGGAGCTGTTTTTT.

The gene calls are TRBV19 and TRBJ2-1; 7 bases fit TRBD2. CDR1 is LNHDA, CDR2 SQIVND, per germline (reference sequence). V dropped 4 bases and J dropped 8; count of bases not matched to a gene: 8. CDR3 length: 14 residues. For the CDR3, the DNA is TGTGCCAGTAGTAGTACTGGCGGGAGAGATGAGCAGTTCTTC. Translated, it gives CASSSTGGRDEQFF.

The table lists this clonotype with a few counts. V and J are TRBV11-3 and TRBJ2-3; D not certain. The V and J ends lost 5 bases and 1 base respectively, with 7 bases between them. Germline V gene data show CDR1 as SGHNT and CDR2 as YENEEA. The CDR3 extends over 13 amino acids. As DNA, the CDR3 is TGTGCCAGCAGCGACATAGGCACAGATACGCAGTATTTT. It translates to CASSDIGTDTQYF.

V and J are TRBV7-2 and TRBJ2-7; the match to TRBD2 covers 12 bases. This CDR3 is built from 16 residues. Looked up from germline, CDR1 is SGHTA and CDR2 is FQGNSA. Germline trimming cut 6 bases from V and 4 bases from J; bases unmatched to any gene: 10. CDR3 region: CASRYLTSGSVYEQYF. The DNA of the CDR3 is TGTGCCAGCAGATATTTGACTAGCGGGAGTGTTTACGAGCAGTACTTC. The full variable domain, in which reference TRBV7-2 and TRBJ2-7 provide the parts outside the CDR3, is GAGVSQSPSNKVTEKGKDVELRCDPISGHTALYWYRQSLGQGLEFLIYFQGNSAPDKSGLPSDRFSAERTGGSVSTLTIQRTQQEDSAVYLCASRYLTSGSVYEQYFGPGTRLTVT.

The chain uses TRBV29-1 and TRBJ1-2; perhaps TRBD1 as D (5 bases). The germline CDR1 and CDR2 sequences are SQVTM and ANQGSEA. The ends were cut back, 3 bases at V and 4 bases at J, with 12 bases in the middle. There are 13 residues in the CDR3. CDR3 sequence: CSVDGPDIYGYTF. The CDR3 nucleotides read TGCAGCGTTGATGGTCCGGACATCTATGGCTACACCTTC.

The table lists this clonotype with many counts. A read error may explain this, as a much larger clone is one base away. This chain uses TRBV12-3 or TRBV12-4 with TRBJ1-5; D ambiguous. The CDR3 length is 13 residues. V was clipped by 6 bases and J by 0 bases, with 6 bases between them. CDR3 nucleotide sequence: TGTGCCAGCAGCTTATTTAGCAATCAGCCCCAGCATTTT. It is translated as CASSLFSNQPQHF.

The CDR3 DNA follows: TGTGCCAGCAGTTACTCGACAAGGAAGCGGGAGGCGAAGACCCAGTACTTC. Encoded protein: CASSYSTRKREAKTQYF. V is TRBV6-6 and J is TRBJ2-5; the match to TRBD2 covers 9 bases. V trimming: 0 bases; J trimming: 6 bases; junction bases outside the gene matches: 11. From germline, CDR1 is MNHNY and CDR2 SVGAGI (reference sequence). The length of the CDR3 is 17 residues.

This clonotype came up a few times. V gene TRBV6-2 or TRBV6-3 combines with J gene TRBJ2-5; D is ambiguous. Germline V CDR1 and CDR2: MNHEY, SVGEGT. The germline V and J ends were trimmed by 8 bases and 4 bases, with 20 bases remaining between them. CDR3 size: 15 residues. Here the CDR3 DNA reads TGTGCCAGCGTTTTTGGCGGACCTCCGGGAGAGACCCAGTACTTC. The encoded protein is CASVFGGPPGETQYF.

This clonotype was seen a few times. The rearrangement uses TRBV2 and TRBJ2-7; possible D gene TRBD1, 6 bases. The germline V gene has CDR1 SNHLY and CDR2 FYNNEI. This CDR3 has 14 residues. V shed 5 bases and J shed 2 bases, with 13 bases lying between them. For the CDR3, the DNA is TGTGCCAGCAGTTGGGCCGGGACACCCTACGAGCAGTACTTC. It translates to CASSWAGTPYEQYF.

The chain joins TRBV11-2 to TRBJ2-1; 8 nucleotides align to TRBD2. Germline values: CDR1 SGHAT, CDR2 FQNNGV. V was pared by 1 base and J by 4 bases, with 6 bases of the junction left unmatched. The CDR3 is 16 amino acids. This CDR3 reads CASSLGRGAPYNEQFF. The CDR3 bases are TGTGCCAGCAGCTTAGGGCGGGGGGCACCTTACAATGAGCAGTTCTTC.

This chain links TRBV7-6 with TRBJ1-1, with unresolved D. This CDR3 contains 14 residues. The V gene lost 5 bases and the J gene lost 1 base, with 11 bases spanning the gap. In germline, CDR1 is SGHVS, CDR2 FNYEAQ. CDR3 in amino acids: CASSPGVENTEAFF. CDR3 DNA: TGTGCCAGCAGCCCTGGGGTCGAGAACACTGAAGCTTTCTTT.

This chain joins TRBV7-1 and TRBJ1-2; D is possibly TRBD1 (5 bases). TRBV7-1 is designated an ORF whose function remains uncertain. The CDR3 contains 14 residues. Trimming removed 10 bases at V and 5 bases at J, with 20 bases between. CDR3 sequence reads: CATLSGARGYGYTF. The CDR3 DNA reads as TGTGCCACCCTCAGCGGGGCCAGAGGGTATGGCTACACCTTC.

The table lists this clonotype with a few counts. This chain links TRBV12-3 or TRBV12-4 with TRBJ2-7, with D perhaps TRBD1 or TRBD2 (5 bases each). Between the trimmed V and J ends, which lost 3 bases and 7 bases, there was a span of 13 bases. This CDR3 contains 13 residues. CDR3 protein: CASSLERGLEQYF. The CDR3 region has the DNA TGTGCCAGCAGTTTGGAGAGGGGTCTGGAGCAGTACTTC.

V gene TRBV7-6 combines with J gene TRBJ1-3; D remains ambiguous. This CDR3 has 15 amino acids. CDR1 is SGHVS and CDR2 is FNYEAQ in the germline V gene. V was pared by 3 bases and J by 0 bases, with 9 bases between. This chain's CDR3 is CASSFPGISGNTIYF. In nucleotides, the CDR3 is TGTGCCAGCAGCTTCCCAGGAATCTCTGGAAACACCATATATTTT.

A few counts support this clonotype. The chain links TRBV6-2 or TRBV6-3 to TRBJ2-1; TRBD2 matches at 9 bases. From germline, CDR1 is MNHEY and CDR2 SVGEGT. The CDR3 covers 17 residues. V shed 0 bases, J shed 3 bases, and the junction held 6 bases outside the gene matches. The CDR3 sequence: CASSYSPPSGVYNEQFF. In nucleotides, the CDR3 is TGTGCCAGCAGTTACTCGCCCCCTAGCGGGGTCTACAATGAGCAGTTCTTC.

The J gene is TRBJ2-1, the V gene TRBV18, with 8 bases matching TRBD2. The germline V gene encodes CDR1 KGHSH and CDR2 LQKENI. The CDR3 extends over 17 amino acids. V dropped 4 bases and J dropped 2; count of bases not matched to a gene: 10. The CDR3 DNA is TGTGCCAGCTCACAGAACCTACCGGGAGGGCCCTACAATGAGCAGTTCTTC. Translating it yields CASSQNLPGGPYNEQFF.

The V gene is TRBV27, the J gene TRBJ1-6, with D perhaps TRBD1 (5 bases). Germline V gene lookup returns CDR1 MNHEY and CDR2 SMNVEV (reference sequence). V lost 6 bases, J lost 7 bases, and 19 bases lay in between. This CDR3 has 16 amino acids. The DNA for the CDR3 is TGTGCCAGCAGCTCAAAGCCCGACAGTAGGAATTCACCCCTCCACTTT. The encoded protein is CASSSKPDSRNSPLHF.